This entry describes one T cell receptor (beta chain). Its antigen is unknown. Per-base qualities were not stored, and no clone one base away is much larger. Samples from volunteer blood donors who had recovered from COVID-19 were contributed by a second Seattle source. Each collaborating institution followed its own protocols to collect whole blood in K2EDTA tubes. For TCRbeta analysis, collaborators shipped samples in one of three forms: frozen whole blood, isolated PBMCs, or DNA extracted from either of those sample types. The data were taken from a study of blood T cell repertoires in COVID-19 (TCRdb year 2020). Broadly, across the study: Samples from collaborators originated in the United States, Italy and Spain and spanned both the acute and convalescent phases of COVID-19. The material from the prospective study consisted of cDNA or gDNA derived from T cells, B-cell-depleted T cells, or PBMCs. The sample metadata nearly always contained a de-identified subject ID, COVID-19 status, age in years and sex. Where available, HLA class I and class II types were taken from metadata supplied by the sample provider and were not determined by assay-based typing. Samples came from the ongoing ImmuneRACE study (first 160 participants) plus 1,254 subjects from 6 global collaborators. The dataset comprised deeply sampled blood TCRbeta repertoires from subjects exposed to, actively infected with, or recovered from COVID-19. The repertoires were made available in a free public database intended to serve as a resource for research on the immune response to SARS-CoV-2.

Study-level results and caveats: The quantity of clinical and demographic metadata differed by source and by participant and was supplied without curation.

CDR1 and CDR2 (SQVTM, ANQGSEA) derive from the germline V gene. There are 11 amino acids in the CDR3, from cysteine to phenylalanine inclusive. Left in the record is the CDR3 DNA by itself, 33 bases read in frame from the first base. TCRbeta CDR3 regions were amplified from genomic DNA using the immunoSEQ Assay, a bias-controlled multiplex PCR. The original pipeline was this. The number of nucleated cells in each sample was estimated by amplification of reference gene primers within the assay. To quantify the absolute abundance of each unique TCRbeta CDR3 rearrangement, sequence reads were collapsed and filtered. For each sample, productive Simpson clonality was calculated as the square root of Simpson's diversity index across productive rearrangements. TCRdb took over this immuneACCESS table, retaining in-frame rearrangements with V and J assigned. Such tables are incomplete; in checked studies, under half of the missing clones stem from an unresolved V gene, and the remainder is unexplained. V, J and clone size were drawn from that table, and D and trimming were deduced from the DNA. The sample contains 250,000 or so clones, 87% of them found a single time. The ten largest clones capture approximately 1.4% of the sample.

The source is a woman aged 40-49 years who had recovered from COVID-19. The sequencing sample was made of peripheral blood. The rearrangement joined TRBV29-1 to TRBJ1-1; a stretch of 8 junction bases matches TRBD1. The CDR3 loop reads CSDRGWTEAFF. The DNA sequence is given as TGCAGTGACAGGGGATGGACTGAAGCTTTCTTT.